The present T cell receptor (beta chain) was sequenced within a study of blood T cells in healthy people across ages. General study results and limits: Estimated diversity across one million T cells was deemed an underestimate.

As to this clonotype: Its antigen remains unknown.

The draw of peripheral blood yielded roughly 9.4 milliliters from each donor. The authors ran a second PCR of about 7 to 12 cycles using a sample-barcoded 5' primer and a J-beta primer mix. A template-switch adaptor with 12 random nucleotides tagged each cDNA molecule. Using its own MiXCR run on the 5' RACE reads, TCRdb lists one record per CDR3 protein. The top ten hold roughly 22% of the sample, which has about 720,000 distinct CDR3 sequences, about 20% seen once. The sequence was collected from a man in his 70s in good health. The specimen was blood.

CDR3 amino acids: CASSVFTGAWGNTEAFF. Here the CDR3 DNA reads TGTGCCAGCAGCGTGTTCACGGGGGCGTGGGGAAACACTGAAGCTTTCTTT. The chain combines TRBV9 with TRBJ1-1; TRBD1 might be the D (6 bases). CDR3 size: 17 residues. V gave up 2 bases and J gave up 2 bases, with 19 bases separating them. The V gene's germline CDR1 is SGDLS and CDR2 YYNGEE.